One and the same sample provided the 29 T cell receptor beta chains below, sequenced in a study of blood T cell repertoires in COVID-19. Sequencing used immunoSEQ multiplex PCR; TCRdb keeps in-frame clones, though not all of them. The data hold over 250,000 clones, with roughly 87% observed a single time. Sequenced: peripheral blood. The receptor set was obtained from a human donor in a cohort sampled during active COVID-19.

The chain uses TRBV12-3 or TRBV12-4 and TRBJ2-1, with D unresolved. The CDR3 has 13 residues. The V gene lost 1 base and the J gene lost 6 bases, with 7 bases spanning the gap. In DNA form, the CDR3 reads TGTGCCAGCAGTTTAGATTCTTCCAATGAGCAGTTCTTC. It is translated as CASSLDSSNEQFF.

The genes are TRBV29-1 and TRBJ1-2, with a possible D match to TRBD1 (6 bases). This CDR3 is 14 amino acids long. CDR1 is SQVTM, CDR2 ANQGSEA, per germline. The V end was cut by 0 bases, the J end by 0 bases, with 8 bases between. The CDR3 here is CSVEDRTANYGYTF. The CDR3 nucleotides read TGCAGCGTTGAAGATCGGACAGCTAACTATGGCTACACCTTC.

The gene calls are TRBV7-2 and TRBJ2-5; 8 bases align to TRBD2. Germline trimming cut 6 bases from V and 7 bases from J; bases unmatched to any gene: 7. CDR3 size: 13 residues. CDR1 is SGHTA, CDR2 FQGNSA, per germline. The CDR3 reads CASSRRAGGTQYF. The CDR3 DNA reads TGTGCCAGCAGTCGCAGGGCGGGGGGGACCCAGTACTTC.

This rearrangement joins TRBV7-3 to TRBJ2-7, with a tentative D call TRBD2 (6 bases). The germline V gene has CDR1 SGHTA and CDR2 FQGTGA. With 11 bases removed from V and 0 bases from J, the gap between germline ends came to 17 bases. The CDR3 is made up of 14 amino acids. In nucleotides, the CDR3 is TGTGCCCAAACCGGGGACTGGCCCTCCTACGAGCAGTACTTC. Protein sequence: CAQTGDWPSYEQYF. The variable domain in full, completed from reference TRBV7-3 and TRBJ2-7, reads GAGVSQTPSNKVTEKGKYVELRCDPISGHTALYWYRQSLGQGPEFLIYFQGTGAADDSGLPNDRFFAVRPEGSVSTLKIQRTERGDSAVYLCAQTGDWPSYEQYFGPGTRLTVT.

The chain links TRBV27 to TRBJ2-4; D is ambiguous. The CDR3 has 15 residues. V lost 5 bases, J lost 2 bases, and 13 bases lay in between. Per the germline V gene, CDR1 is MNHEY and CDR2 is SMNVEV (reference sequence). In DNA form, the CDR3 reads TGTGCCAGCAGTGCAGTTTTTATGACCAAAAACATTCAGTACTTC. As protein: CASSAVFMTKNIQYF.

The CDR3 sequence is CASSQDRGGDNEQFF. CDR3 DNA sequence: TGTGCCAGCAGCCAGGACAGGGGTGGAGACAATGAGCAGTTCTTC. The J gene is TRBJ2-1, the V gene TRBV7-9; 9 nucleotides line up with TRBD1. J lost 5 bases, V lost 5 bases, and 7 bases had no gene match. Germline-derived CDR1 and CDR2 are SEHNR and FQNEAQ (reference sequence). CDR3 size: 15 residues.

The sample holds a few counts of this clone. This chain connects TRBV3-1 (or the pseudogene TRBV3-2) to TRBJ1-4, with D maybe TRBD1 (6 bases). V dropped 1 base and J dropped 5 bases, with 14 bases sitting between them. Germline-derived CDR1 and CDR2 are LGHDT and YNNKEL (reference sequence). The CDR3 covers 16 residues. The CDR3 nucleotides are TGTGCCAGCAGCCAAGGTGGAACAGGGATCAATGAAAAACTGTTTTTT. It is translated as CASSQGGTGINEKLFF.

This chain uses TRBV24-1 with TRBJ2-7; D not certain. From germline, CDR1 is KGHDR and CDR2 SFDVKD. Trimming pared 5 bases from V and 5 bases from J, leaving 9 bases between. The CDR3 covers 12 residues. This CDR3 reads CATSGPRDEQYF. CDR3 coding DNA: TGTGCCACCAGTGGTCCACGGGACGAGCAGTACTTC.

The chain joins TRBV2 to TRBJ1-1, with D hard to call. Germline V gene sequence: CDR1 SNHLY, CDR2 FYNNEI. CDR3 length equals 15 residues. Trimming took 7 bases from V and 1 from J, leaving 16 bases between them. Written as DNA, the CDR3 is TGTGCCAGCAAGAATTCCCCCGCGGGGAACACTGAAGCTTTCTTT. This translates into CASKNSPAGNTEAFF. The full variable domain, rest sourced from reference TRBV2 and TRBJ1-1, is EPEVTQTPSHQVTQMGQEVILRCVPISNHLYFYWYRQILGQKVEFLVSFYNNEISEKSEIFDDQFSVERPDGSNFTLKIRSTKLEDSAMYFCASKNSPAGNTEAFFGQGTRLTVV.

The chain employs TRBV9 and TRBJ2-1, with TRBD2 matching over 10 bases. Germline assignment: CDR1 SGDLS and CDR2 YYNGEE. The ends lost 4 bases at V and 6 bases at J; junction bases unmatched: 7. CDR3 length: 15 amino acids. Here the CDR3 reads CASSPQTSGRNEQFF. CDR3 bases: TGTGCCAGCAGCCCCCAGACTAGCGGGCGCAATGAGCAGTTCTTC.

The gene calls are TRBV7-2 and TRBJ2-1, with 8 bases that match TRBD2. The CDR3 runs 15 residues. Germline V gene lookup returns CDR1 SGHTA and CDR2 FQGNSA. V shed 2 bases and J 4 bases; nucleotides not matched to a gene: 4. The chain's CDR3 is CASSLSSGRYNEQFF. The CDR3, as DNA: TGTGCCAGCAGCTTATCCAGCGGGAGATACAATGAGCAGTTCTTC. Full variable domain (rest looked up from reference TRBV7-2 and TRBJ2-1): GAGVSQSPSNKVTEKGKDVELRCDPISGHTALYWYRQSLGQGLEFLIYFQGNSAPDKSGLPSDRFSAERTGGSVSTLTIQRTQQEDSAVYLCASSLSSGRYNEQFFGPGTRLTVL.

The rearrangement links TRBV3-1 (or the pseudogene TRBV3-2) to TRBJ2-1; no firm D call. The CDR3 totals 15 residues. Germline CDR1 reads LGHDT; CDR2 reads YNNKEL (reference sequence). Trimming stripped 3 bases from V and 4 bases from J, with 13 bases between. CDR3 residues: CASSQAQNLYNEQFF. Here the CDR3 DNA reads TGTGCCAGCAGCCAGGCACAGAACCTATACAATGAGCAGTTCTTC.

The rearrangement links TRBV2 to TRBJ2-1; 12 bases are shared with TRBD2. The V gene end was trimmed by 6 bases and the J gene end by 10 bases; junction bases not matched to a gene: 10. The germline V gene encodes CDR1 SNHLY and CDR2 FYNNEI. The CDR3 is 15 residues long. CDR3 region: CASRGASGRAGEQFF. The CDR3 coding sequence is TGTGCCAGCAGGGGCGCTAGCGGGAGGGCCGGGGAGCAGTTCTTC.

V gene TRBV28 combines with J gene TRBJ2-1; 9 bases match TRBD2. V dropped 2 bases and J dropped 10; count of bases not matched to a gene: 15. This CDR3 region has 17 residues. Germline-derived CDR1 and CDR2 are MDHEN and SYDVKM. CDR3 sequence reads: CASSLPSGNRGLEEQFF. The DNA for the CDR3 is TGTGCCAGCAGTTTACCTAGCGGGAATAGGGGACTAGAAGAGCAGTTCTTC.

The chain uses TRBV6-5 and TRBJ1-2; D remains unclear. The V and J ends lost 2 bases and 4 bases respectively, with 11 bases between them. Germline V gives CDR1 MNHEY, CDR2 SVGAGI. This CDR3 has 14 residues. CDR3 sequence reads: CASSYEGGGYGYTF. Here the CDR3 DNA reads TGTGCCAGCAGTTACGAGGGCGGTGGCTATGGCTACACCTTC.

The chain links TRBV18 to TRBJ2-7, with D perhaps TRBD2 (6 bases). Germline-derived CDR1 and CDR2 are KGHSH and LQKENI. Deletions cut 5 bases from V and 9 bases from J, with 26 bases between. This CDR3 has 16 amino acids. CDR3 nucleotide sequence: TGTGCCAGCTCAGCGAGGTCCGTAGGGGTGGGAGGCTTGCAGTACTTC. It codes for CASSARSVGVGGLQYF.

This chain connects TRBV6-1 to TRBJ2-7, with a weak D call TRBD1 (6 bases). V was clipped by 2 bases and J by 6 bases, with 11 bases between them. Germline CDR1 MNHNS, CDR2 SASEGT. The CDR3 runs 13 residues. The CDR3 DNA reads TGTGCCAGCAGTGAATACAGGGTAGGCGAGCAGTACTTC. It yields the protein CASSEYRVGEQYF.

With respect to this clone: Other nucleotide sequences in the sample specify the same CDR3. This rearrangement joins TRBV6-6 to TRBJ1-5; the D is unclear. The CDR3 is 12 residues long. With 5 bases removed from V and 6 bases from J, the gap between germline ends came to 8 bases. CDR1 and CDR2 (germline): MNHNY, SVGAGI (reference sequence). The CDR3 sequence: CASSPGGQPQHF. CDR3 DNA sequence: TGTGCCAGCAGTCCCGGTGGTCAGCCCCAGCATTTT.

This clone was observed once. The chain joins TRBV28 to TRBJ2-6; 7 positions agree with TRBD1. The CDR3 runs to 17 residues. CDR1 and CDR2 from the germline V gene are MDHEN and SYDVKM. The J segment lost 0 bases and the V segment lost 4 bases, leaving 6 bases of the junction unmatched. CDR3 protein: CASSWDSQSSGANVLTF. Written as DNA, the CDR3 is TGTGCCAGCAGTTGGGACAGCCAAAGCTCTGGGGCCAACGTCCTGACTTTC.

The chain joins TRBV5-4 to TRBJ2-3; 7 positions agree with TRBD2. Losses at the gene ends were 0 bases for V and 0 bases for J; bases not matched to a gene: 4. Germline CDR1 reads SGHNT; CDR2 reads YYREEE (reference sequence). CDR3 size: 16 residues. The CDR3 loop reads CASSLALASSTDTQYF. The CDR3 nucleotides read TGTGCCAGCAGCTTGGCACTAGCGAGTAGCACAGATACGCAGTATTTT.

This clone turned up a few times. The chain couples TRBV6-5 to TRBJ1-6, with a tentative D call TRBD1 (5 bases). Germline CDR1 and CDR2: MNHEY and SVGAGI. The CDR3 loop spans 14 amino acids. The V end lost 11 bases, the J end lost 5 bases, and 16 bases lay between the germline ends. CDR3 protein: CAGRPGSHNSPLHF. In nucleotides, the CDR3 is TGTGCCGGGCGACCAGGGTCCCATAATTCACCCCTCCACTTT.

The rearrangement uses TRBV6-5 and TRBJ2-7; TRBD1 matches 8 bases. This CDR3 is built from 15 residues. The trim removed 6 bases at V and 4 bases at J, leaving 11 bases unmatched. Germline CDR1 and CDR2: MNHEY and SVGAGI. DNA of the CDR3: TGTGCCAGCAGCCAAGACAGGGGTACACTTTACGAGCAGTACTTC. It yields the protein CASSQDRGTLYEQYF.

The rearrangement joins TRBV5-1 to TRBJ1-2; 7 nucleotides agree with TRBD1. This CDR3 has 15 amino acids. Germline CDR1 SGHRS, CDR2 YFSETQ. V shed 0 bases, J shed 4 bases, and the junction held 6 bases outside the gene matches. In nucleotides, the CDR3 is TGCGCCAGCAGCTTGGACGGGACAGACCTCTATGGCTACACCTTC. It codes for CASSLDGTDLYGYTF.

The chain employs TRBV9 and TRBJ2-7; TRBD1 matches at 10 bases. CDR3 size: 15 residues. V lost 3 bases and J lost 0; bases outside the gene matches: 3. CDR1 is SGDLS and CDR2 is YYNGEE in the germline V gene. The CDR3 is CASSAGQGSSYEQYF. As DNA, the CDR3 is TGTGCCAGCAGCGCGGGACAGGGGTCCTCCTACGAGCAGTACTTC.

The J gene is TRBJ2-7, the V gene TRBV3-1 (or the pseudogene TRBV3-2); no reliable D call. The germline V gene encodes CDR1 LGHDT and CDR2 YNNKEL (reference sequence). V gave up 0 bases and J gave up 6 bases, with 9 bases separating them. The CDR3 consists of 13 residues. CDR3 sequence reads: CASSQDRSLEQYF. The CDR3 nucleotides read TGTGCCAGCAGCCAAGATCGGAGCCTCGAGCAGTACTTC.

The chain combines TRBV18 with TRBJ2-1; unclear D gene. Per the germline V gene, CDR1 is KGHSH and CDR2 is LQKENI. V was trimmed by 6 bases and J by 1 base, leaving 7 bases between them. There are 13 residues in the CDR3. CDR3 residues: CASSPVSYNEQFF. The CDR3 DNA reads as TGTGCCAGCTCCCCTGTGTCCTACAATGAGCAGTTCTTC.

The J gene is TRBJ2-2, the V gene TRBV7-2; tentatively, D is TRBD2 (5 bases). CDR1 and CDR2 from the germline V gene are SGHTA and FQGNSA. This CDR3 spans 16 amino acids. V shed 0 bases and J shed 5 bases, with 13 bases lying between them. CDR3 region: CASSLAGVGFTGELFF. Written as DNA, the CDR3 is TGTGCCAGCAGCTTAGCGGGAGTGGGGTTTACCGGGGAGCTGTTTTTT. Full variable domain (rest looked up from reference TRBV7-2 and TRBJ2-2): GAGVSQSPSNKVTEKGKDVELRCDPISGHTALYWYRQSLGQGLEFLIYFQGNSAPDKSGLPSDRFSAERTGGSVSTLTIQRTQQEDSAVYLCASSLAGVGFTGELFFGEGSRLTVL.

The chain employs TRBV24-1 and TRBJ1-2, with D unclear. Trimming removed 9 bases at V and 0 bases at J, with 10 bases between. Germline V gives CDR1 KGHDR, CDR2 SFDVKD. This CDR3 is built from 13 residues. This CDR3 reads CATSQSANYGYTF. In DNA, the CDR3 is TGTGCCACCTCCCAATCAGCTAACTATGGCTACACCTTC.

The chain uses TRBV7-9 and TRBJ2-7; 11 positions agree with TRBD2. Germline V CDR1 and CDR2: SEHNR, FQNEAQ (reference sequence). The CDR3 is 14 residues long. The V segment lost 5 bases and the J segment 4 bases; nucleotides outside the gene matches: 4. The CDR3, as DNA: TGTGCCAGCAGCGTTACTAGCGGGAGATACGAGCAGTACTTC. Amino acids: CASSVTSGRYEQYF.